This TCR beta chain was recovered during a study of T cells in Graves' hyperthyroidism and ophthalmopathy. Graves' hyperthyroidism is called stable when ophthalmopathy does not progress within 18 months. Exclusion of a patient resulted from uncontrolled infection, other autoimmune disease, pregnancy or lactation. RNA transcripts yielded amplified TCR beta CDR3 regions. HTBI primers were the set used in a first-round RT-PCR of the TCR CDR3. TCRdb itself ran the multiplex PCR reads through MiXCR, one entry per CDR3 protein. The data contain under 650,000 distinct CDR3 sequences, around 15% of them singletons. In this sample, this clonotype turned up a few times. No antigen is known for it. Study observations and caveats: Median prediction lead before ophthalmopathy onset was 6.5 months with the model.

CDR3 size: 13 residues. CDR1 is SGHDT and CDR2 is YYEEEE in the germline V gene. V lost 2 bases to trimming and J lost 7 bases, with 12 bases between them. V usage is TRBV5-6 and J usage is TRBJ1-2; weak D call: TRBD1 (6 bases). This TCR derives from a woman aged 30 to 39 with Graves' hyperthyroidism. The sample comprised blood. CDR3 loop: CASSLTGLGGYTF. CDR3 DNA: TGTGCCAGCAGCTTAACAGGGCTGGGTGGCTACACCTTC.